The rows below give T cell receptor beta chains drawn from one sample of a study of naive and memory T cell subsets. TCRdb reanalysed the UMI-ligation and nested PCR reads using MiXCR and keeps one entry per CDR3 protein. The profile shows 20,000 to 25,000 distinct CDR3 sequences, roughly 6% of them singletons. The sample was skin, taken from a tuberculin skin test site. Every receptor here comes from an adult in good health. Both conserved end residues are part of each CDR3. Each record gives: V gene, D gene, clone size, J gene, CDR3 length, CDR3 protein, CDR3 DNA. A D gene is named only where the DNA matches it firmly. Clone size appears in some rows only: once, few, many, or a class for an expanded clone.

V gene: TRBV28; D gene: .; clone size: many; J gene: TRBJ1-2; CDR3 length: 13; CDR3 protein: CASSPAINYGYTF; CDR3 DNA: TGTGCCAGCAGCCCCGCGATAAACTATGGCTACACCTTC
V gene: TRBV2; D gene: .; clone size: medium-sized; J gene: TRBJ2-1; CDR3 length: 12; CDR3 protein: CASSLSSNEQFF; CDR3 DNA: TGTGCCAGCAGTTTGTCCAGTAATGAGCAGTTCTTC
V gene: TRBV5-6; D gene: .; clone size: few; J gene: TRBJ1-1; CDR3 length: 16; CDR3 protein: CASSSQSGIGNTEAFF; CDR3 DNA: TGTGCCAGCAGCTCCCAAAGCGGCATAGGGAACACTGAAGCTTTCTTT
V gene: TRBV20-1; D gene: .; clone size: many; J gene: TRBJ2-1; CDR3 length: 17; CDR3 protein: CSAADTGTVSSYNEQFF; CDR3 DNA: TGCAGTGCCGCAGATACAGGGACTGTTAGCTCCTACAATGAGCAGTTCTTC
V gene: TRBV29-1; D gene: TRBD1; clone size: .; J gene: TRBJ2-1; CDR3 length: 16; CDR3 protein: CSVESPDRVSYNEQFF; CDR3 DNA: TGCAGCGTTGAATCACCGGACAGGGTTAGTTACAATGAGCAGTTCTTC
V gene: TRBV28; D gene: TRBD2; clone size: many; J gene: TRBJ2-7; CDR3 length: 15; CDR3 protein: CASIPMGGLSYEQYF; CDR3 DNA: TGTGCCAGCATCCCGATGGGGGGGTTGAGCTACGAGCAGTACTTC
V gene: TRBV20-1; D gene: .; clone size: few; J gene: TRBJ1-1; CDR3 length: 13; CDR3 protein: CSAGDIMNTEAFF; CDR3 DNA: TGCAGTGCAGGGGACATCATGAACACTGAAGCTTTCTTT
V gene: TRBV20-1; D gene: TRBD2; clone size: many; J gene: TRBJ2-7; CDR3 length: 15; CDR3 protein: CSASVRLAGEDEQYF; CDR3 DNA: TGCAGTGCTAGCGTAAGACTAGCGGGAGAGGACGAGCAGTACTTC
V gene: TRBV5-1; D gene: .; clone size: many; J gene: TRBJ2-7; CDR3 length: 16; CDR3 protein: CASSLDRRGLSYEQYF; CDR3 DNA: TGCGCCAGCAGCTTGGATCGGCGGGGGCTCTCCTACGAGCAGTACTTC
V gene: TRBV5-1; D gene: .; clone size: few; J gene: TRBJ2-6; CDR3 length: 15; CDR3 protein: CASSLAGSGANVLTF; CDR3 DNA: TGCGCCAGCAGCTTGGCGGGCTCTGGGGCCAACGTCCTGACTTTC
V gene: TRBV7-2; D gene: TRBD2; clone size: many; J gene: TRBJ2-3; CDR3 length: 18; CDR3 protein: CASSSGLAGVRVRDTQYF; CDR3 DNA: TGTGCCAGCAGCTCGGGACTAGCGGGAGTAAGGGTTAGAGATACGCAGTATTTT
V gene: TRBV7-2; D gene: .; clone size: many; J gene: TRBJ1-1; CDR3 length: 14; CDR3 protein: CASSNSRVTVEAFF; CDR3 DNA: TGTGCCAGCAGCAATTCCAGGGTCACCGTTGAAGCTTTCTTT
V gene: TRBV20-1; D gene: TRBD1; clone size: many; J gene: TRBJ1-4; CDR3 length: 12; CDR3 protein: CSSGTGSEKLFF; CDR3 DNA: TGCAGTTCCGGGACAGGGAGTGAAAAACTGTTTTTT
V gene: TRBV19; D gene: .; clone size: many; J gene: TRBJ1-3; CDR3 length: 13; CDR3 protein: CASRAHSGNTIYF; CDR3 DNA: TGTGCCAGTAGGGCTCACTCTGGAAACACCATATATTTT
V gene: TRBV28; D gene: .; clone size: many; J gene: TRBJ2-1; CDR3 length: 14; CDR3 protein: CASSSGSSYNEQFF; CDR3 DNA: TGTGCCAGCAGTTCTGGGAGCTCCTACAATGAGCAGTTCTTC
V gene: TRBV2; D gene: TRBD2; clone size: many; J gene: TRBJ2-3; CDR3 length: 16; CDR3 protein: CASSENPAGMGDTQYF; CDR3 DNA: TGTGCCAGCAGTGAAAATCCAGCGGGAATGGGAGATACGCAGTATTTT
V gene: TRBV6-5; D gene: .; clone size: .; J gene: TRBJ1-1; CDR3 length: 12; CDR3 protein: CASSPGPTEAFF; CDR3 DNA: TGTGCCAGCAGTCCCGGGCCGACTGAAGCTTTCTTT
V gene: TRBV3-1; D gene: TRBD1; clone size: .; J gene: TRBJ1-1; CDR3 length: 12; CDR3 protein: CASSLHTGGAFF; CDR3 DNA: TGTGCCAGCAGCCTACATACAGGGGGGGCTTTCTTT
V gene: TRBV7-2; D gene: .; clone size: .; J gene: TRBJ2-1; CDR3 length: 16; CDR3 protein: CASSSKDFPSPNEQFF; CDR3 DNA: TGTGCCAGCAGCTCGAAGGACTTTCCCAGTCCCAATGAGCAGTTCTTC
V gene: TRBV10-3; D gene: TRBD1; clone size: many; J gene: TRBJ2-6; CDR3 length: 19; CDR3 protein: CAISLNRQGTSSGANVLTF; CDR3 DNA: TGTGCCATCAGTCTCAACAGACAGGGAACTTCCTCTGGGGCCAACGTCCTGACTTTC
V gene: TRBV24-1; D gene: TRBD1; clone size: medium-sized; J gene: TRBJ2-3; CDR3 length: 16; CDR3 protein: CATSDLGQRSSDTQYF; CDR3 DNA: TGTGCCACCAGTGACCTGGGACAGAGGAGCTCAGATACGCAGTATTTT
V gene: TRBV11-2; D gene: .; clone size: many; J gene: TRBJ2-5; CDR3 length: 13; CDR3 protein: CASSQGLKETQYF; CDR3 DNA: TGTGCCAGCAGCCAAGGACTGAAAGAGACCCAGTACTTC
V gene: TRBV7-2; D gene: .; clone size: .; J gene: TRBJ2-2; CDR3 length: 16; CDR3 protein: CASSLAGSANTGELFF; CDR3 DNA: TGTGCCAGCAGCTTAGCGGGTAGCGCGAACACCGGGGAGCTGTTTTTT
V gene: TRBV7-2; D gene: TRBD2; clone size: medium-sized; J gene: TRBJ2-7; CDR3 length: 14; CDR3 protein: CASSLGGGPLEQYF; CDR3 DNA: TGTGCCAGCAGCTTAGGGGGAGGGCCTCTCGAGCAGTACTTC
V gene: TRBV14; D gene: .; clone size: .; J gene: TRBJ2-1; CDR3 length: 16; CDR3 protein: CASSQDPGDSYNEQFF; CDR3 DNA: TGTGCCAGCAGCCAAGATCCAGGGGACTCCTACAATGAGCAGTTCTTC
V gene: TRBV6-1; D gene: .; clone size: many; J gene: TRBJ2-7; CDR3 length: 12; CDR3 protein: CASSEAGRRGYF; CDR3 DNA: TGTGCCAGCAGTGAAGCAGGGCGTAGGGGTTACTTC
V gene: TRBV5-1; D gene: TRBD2; clone size: many; J gene: TRBJ2-1; CDR3 length: 16; CDR3 protein: CASSRIAGGPTDEQFF; CDR3 DNA: TGCGCCAGCAGCCGTATAGCGGGAGGGCCGACGGATGAGCAGTTCTTC
V gene: TRBV19; D gene: TRBD1; clone size: few; J gene: TRBJ1-2; CDR3 length: 16; CDR3 protein: CASSSQLNRDRTGYTF; CDR3 DNA: TGTGCCAGTAGTTCTCAATTAAACCGGGACAGGACGGGCTACACCTTC
V gene: TRBV4-3; D gene: TRBD1; clone size: many; J gene: TRBJ2-7; CDR3 length: 15; CDR3 protein: CASSQTTGAFYEQYF; CDR3 DNA: TGCGCCAGCAGCCAAACGACAGGGGCCTTCTACGAGCAGTACTTC
V gene: TRBV6-2/TRBV6-3; D gene: .; clone size: many; J gene: TRBJ1-2; CDR3 length: 13; CDR3 protein: CASRSDRNYGYTF; CDR3 DNA: TGTGCCAGCAGGTCGGACAGAAACTATGGCTACACCTTC
V gene: TRBV7-3; D gene: .; clone size: medium-sized; J gene: TRBJ2-1; CDR3 length: 13; CDR3 protein: CASSFSSVNEQFF; CDR3 DNA: TGTGCCAGCAGCTTCTCCTCCGTGAACGAGCAGTTCTTC
V gene: TRBV9; D gene: TRBD2; clone size: many; J gene: TRBJ2-1; CDR3 length: 16; CDR3 protein: CASSDSSGRAYNEQFF; CDR3 DNA: TGTGCCAGCAGCGATAGTAGCGGGAGGGCCTACAATGAGCAGTTCTTC
V gene: TRBV30; D gene: .; clone size: few; J gene: TRBJ2-1; CDR3 length: 13; CDR3 protein: CAWSGNTYNEQFF; CDR3 DNA: TGTGCCTGGAGTGGAAACACCTACAATGAGCAGTTCTTC
V gene: TRBV18; D gene: .; clone size: many; J gene: TRBJ1-1; CDR3 length: 13; CDR3 protein: CASSPVGNTEAFF; CDR3 DNA: TGTGCCAGCTCACCGGTGGGGAACACTGAAGCTTTCTTT
V gene: TRBV6-2/TRBV6-3; D gene: .; clone size: few; J gene: TRBJ1-1; CDR3 length: 15; CDR3 protein: CASSYSSRGWTEAFF; CDR3 DNA: TGTGCCAGCAGTTACTCGAGCAGGGGTTGGACTGAAGCTTTCTTT
V gene: TRBV14; D gene: .; clone size: many; J gene: TRBJ2-1; CDR3 length: 14; CDR3 protein: CASTRGFSYNEQFF; CDR3 DNA: TGTGCCAGCACCCGAGGCTTCTCCTACAATGAGCAGTTCTTC
V gene: TRBV28; D gene: .; clone size: .; J gene: TRBJ1-2; CDR3 length: 13; CDR3 protein: CASSFGRLRGYTF; CDR3 DNA: TGTGCCAGCAGTTTCGGACGCCTGCGTGGCTACACCTTC
V gene: TRBV28; D gene: TRBD1; clone size: many; J gene: TRBJ2-7; CDR3 length: 15; CDR3 protein: CASRLPGQASYEQYF; CDR3 DNA: TGTGCCAGCAGGCTCCCGGGACAGGCTTCCTACGAGCAGTACTTC
V gene: TRBV6-5; D gene: .; clone size: many; J gene: TRBJ2-1; CDR3 length: 15; CDR3 protein: CASSYGAGPSNEQFF; CDR3 DNA: TGTGCCAGCAGTTACGGGGCGGGACCTTCGAATGAGCAGTTCTTC
V gene: TRBV2; D gene: .; clone size: .; J gene: TRBJ1-1; CDR3 length: 14; CDR3 protein: CASSPSTGRGEAFF; CDR3 DNA: TGTGCCAGCAGTCCATCTACAGGGCGAGGTGAAGCTTTCTTT
V gene: TRBV28; D gene: .; clone size: many; J gene: TRBJ2-4; CDR3 length: 12; CDR3 protein: CAVGLAKNIQYF; CDR3 DNA: TGTGCAGTGGGACTAGCCAAAAACATTCAGTACTTC
V gene: TRBV3-1; D gene: .; clone size: many; J gene: TRBJ2-1; CDR3 length: 18; CDR3 protein: CASSQDLQTRSSYNEQFF; CDR3 DNA: TGTGCCAGCAGCCAAGACCTCCAGACTAGGAGCTCCTACAATGAGCAGTTCTTC